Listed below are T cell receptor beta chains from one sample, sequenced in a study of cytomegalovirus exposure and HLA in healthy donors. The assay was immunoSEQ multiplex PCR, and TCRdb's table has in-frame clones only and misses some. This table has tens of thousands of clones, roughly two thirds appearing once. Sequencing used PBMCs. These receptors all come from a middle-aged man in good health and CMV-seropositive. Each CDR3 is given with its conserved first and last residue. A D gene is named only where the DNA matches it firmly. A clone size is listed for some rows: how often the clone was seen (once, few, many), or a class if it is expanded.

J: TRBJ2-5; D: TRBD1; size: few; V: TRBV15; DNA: TGTGCCACCAGGGGTGGGGACAGTAACTTTAGGGAGACCCAGTACTTC; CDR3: CATRGGDSNFRETQYF
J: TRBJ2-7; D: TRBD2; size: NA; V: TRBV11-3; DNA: TGTGCCAGCAGCCAGCCGCCCCAGCGGGAGGAATACGAGCAGTACTTC; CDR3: CASSQPPQREEYEQYF
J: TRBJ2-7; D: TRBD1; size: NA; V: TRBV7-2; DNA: TGTGCCAGCAGCACGACAGGGGTCGAGCAGTACTTC; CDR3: CASSTTGVEQYF
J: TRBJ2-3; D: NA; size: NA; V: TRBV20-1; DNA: TGCAGTGCTAGAGTCCCGGGTACGCAGTATTTT; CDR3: CSARVPGTQYF
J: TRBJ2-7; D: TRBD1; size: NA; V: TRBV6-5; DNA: TGTGCCAGCAGTGGACAGGGGGCAGTCGAGCAGTACTTC; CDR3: CASSGQGAVEQYF
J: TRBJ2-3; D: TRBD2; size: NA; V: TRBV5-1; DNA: TGCGCCAGCAGCGCGATCGGGGGGTTAGGTTTGACAGATACGCAGTATTTT; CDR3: CASSAIGGLGLTDTQYF
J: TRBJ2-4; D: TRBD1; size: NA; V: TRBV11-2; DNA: TGTGCCAGCAGCCCTCAGACAGGGGTTAACATTCAGTACTTC; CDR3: CASSPQTGVNIQYF
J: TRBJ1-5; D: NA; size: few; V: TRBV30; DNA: TGTGCCTGGAGTGGCGGGGGTTCTCAGCCCCAGCATTTT; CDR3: CAWSGGGSQPQHF
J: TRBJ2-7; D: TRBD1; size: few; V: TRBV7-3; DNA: TGTGCCAGCAGATCTACCGGGACAGGGGGCCACGAGCAGTACTTC; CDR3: CASRSTGTGGHEQYF
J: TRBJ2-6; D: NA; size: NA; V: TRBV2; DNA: TGTGCCAGCAGTGAATGGACACCTAAGGCTAACGTCCTGACTTTC; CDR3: CASSEWTPKANVLTF
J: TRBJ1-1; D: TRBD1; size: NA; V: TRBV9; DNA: TGTGCCAGCAGCAGTAACAGGGGGAACACTGAAGCTTTCTTT; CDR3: CASSSNRGNTEAFF
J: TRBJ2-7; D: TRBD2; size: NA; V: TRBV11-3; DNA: TGTGCCAGCAGCTTCTCGCTAGCGGGGACCTACGAGCAGTACTTC; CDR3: CASSFSLAGTYEQYF
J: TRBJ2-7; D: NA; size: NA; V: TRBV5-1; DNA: TGCGCCAGCAGCTTGTCGGGAACCTACGAGCAGTACTTC; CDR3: CASSLSGTYEQYF
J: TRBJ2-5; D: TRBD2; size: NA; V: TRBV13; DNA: TGTGCCAGCAGCTTACGAGCGGGGTTCGAGACCCAGTACTTC; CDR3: CASSLRAGFETQYF
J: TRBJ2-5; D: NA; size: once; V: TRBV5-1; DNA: TGCGCCAGCAGCTCCCTGGGGGGTGCAGAGACCCAGTACTTC; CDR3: CASSSLGGAETQYF
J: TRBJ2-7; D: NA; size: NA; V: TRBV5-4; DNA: TGTGCCAGCAGCCTGGGATTCCCGCCCCCCCAGTCCTACGAGCAGTACTTC; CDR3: CASSLGFPPPQSYEQYF
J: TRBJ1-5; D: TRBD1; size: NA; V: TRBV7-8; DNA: TGTGCCAGCAGTTCTTACCGACAGGGCTATAGCAATCAGCCCCAGCATTTT; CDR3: CASSSYRQGYSNQPQHF
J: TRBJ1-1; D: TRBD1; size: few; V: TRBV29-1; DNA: TGCAGCGTTTCCACAGGGGGTACTGAAGCTTTCTTT; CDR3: CSVSTGGTEAFF
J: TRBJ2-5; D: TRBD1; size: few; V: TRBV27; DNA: TGTGCCAGTAAGGGACAGTTCGTAGAGACCCAGTACTTC; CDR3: CASKGQFVETQYF
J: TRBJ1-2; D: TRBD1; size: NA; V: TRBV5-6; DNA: TGTGCCAGCAGAACTACAGGGGGCAACTATGGCTACACCTTC; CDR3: CASRTTGGNYGYTF
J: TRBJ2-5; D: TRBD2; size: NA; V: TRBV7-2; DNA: TGTGCCAGCAGCTTGGGTTCGGGGGGGGGCCGGGAGACCCAGTACTTC; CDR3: CASSLGSGGGRETQYF
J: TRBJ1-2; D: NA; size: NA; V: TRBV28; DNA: TGTGCCAGCAGTTTCAGGGTTTATGGCTACACCTTC; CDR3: CASSFRVYGYTF
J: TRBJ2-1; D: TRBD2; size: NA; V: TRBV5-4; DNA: TGTGCCAGCAGCCCAACTAGCGGGGGATACAATGAGCAGTTCTTC; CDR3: CASSPTSGGYNEQFF
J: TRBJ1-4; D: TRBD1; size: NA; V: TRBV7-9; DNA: TGTGCCAGCAGCCACCGGGACAGGGTTGAAAAGCTGTTTTTT; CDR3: CASSHRDRVEKLFF
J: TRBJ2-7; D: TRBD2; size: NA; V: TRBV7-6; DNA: TGTGCCAGCAGCTTCCAGAATAGCGGGGGCTACGAGCAGTACTTC; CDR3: CASSFQNSGGYEQYF
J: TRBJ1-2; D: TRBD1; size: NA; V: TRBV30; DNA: TGTGCCTGGAGTGGGGGACAGGGGGCCCATGGCTACACCTTC; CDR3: CAWSGGQGAHGYTF
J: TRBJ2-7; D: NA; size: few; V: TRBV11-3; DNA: TGTGCCAGCAGCCAAGACGGGATTTCCTACGAGCAGTACTTC; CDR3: CASSQDGISYEQYF
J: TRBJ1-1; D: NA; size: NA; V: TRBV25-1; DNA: TGTGCCAGCAGTGGGGAGGAGGGTTTCGCTGAAGCTTTCTTT; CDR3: CASSGEEGFAEAFF
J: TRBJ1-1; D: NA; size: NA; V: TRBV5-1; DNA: TGCGCCAGCAGCTTGGGTTCAGGGATGAACACTGAAGCTTTCTTT; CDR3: CASSLGSGMNTEAFF
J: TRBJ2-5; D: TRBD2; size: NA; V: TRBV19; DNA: TGTGCCAGTAGCCCTAGTAAGGCACTAGCGGGGGGGCCAGAGACCCAGTACTTC; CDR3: CASSPSKALAGGPETQYF
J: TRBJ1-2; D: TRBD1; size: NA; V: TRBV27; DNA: TGTGCCAGCAGTTTATCCTGGACAGGGGACTATGGCTACACCTTC; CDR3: CASSLSWTGDYGYTF
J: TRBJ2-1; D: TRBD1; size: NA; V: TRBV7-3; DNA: TGTGCCAGCACATCCTTGACAGGGGAACCCGACAATGAGCAGTTCTTC; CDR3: CASTSLTGEPDNEQFF
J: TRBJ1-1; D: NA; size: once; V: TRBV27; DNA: TGTGCCAGCAGTTTAATGAGGGGGACTGAAGCTTTCTTT; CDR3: CASSLMRGTEAFF
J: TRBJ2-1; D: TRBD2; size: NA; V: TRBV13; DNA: TGTGCCAGCCGGGGGGTCCCGTTAAGGCAGTTCTTC; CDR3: CASRGVPLRQFF
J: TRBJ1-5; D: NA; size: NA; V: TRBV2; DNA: TGTGCCAGCAGTGAACCCGGGGTTCAGCCCCAGCATTTT; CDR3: CASSEPGVQPQHF
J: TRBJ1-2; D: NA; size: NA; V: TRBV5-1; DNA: TGCGCCAGCAGCTTGGAGACGGGAGCCCGCTATGGCTACACCTTC; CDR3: CASSLETGARYGYTF
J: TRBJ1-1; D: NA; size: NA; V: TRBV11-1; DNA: TGTGCCAGCAGCTTCAGAGCACAGAGAATGAACACTGAAGCTTTCTTT; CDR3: CASSFRAQRMNTEAFF
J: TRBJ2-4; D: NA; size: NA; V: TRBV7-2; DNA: TGTGCCAGCAGCTTAGCCCGGGGGGCGGGAAACATTCAGTACTTC; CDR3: CASSLARGAGNIQYF
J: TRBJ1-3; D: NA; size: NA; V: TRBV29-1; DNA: TGCAGCGTGCGGGCATGGGGTGGAAACACCATATATTTT; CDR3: CSVRAWGGNTIYF
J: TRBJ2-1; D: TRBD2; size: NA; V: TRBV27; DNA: TGTGCCAGCAGTTCCCGCCTCTTAGCGGGGGTGGTCTATGAGCAGTTCTTC; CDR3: CASSSRLLAGVVYEQFF
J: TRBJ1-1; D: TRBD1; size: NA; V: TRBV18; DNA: TGTGCCAGCTCACGACAGGGGCCGCCGAACACTGAAGCTTTCTTT; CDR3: CASSRQGPPNTEAFF
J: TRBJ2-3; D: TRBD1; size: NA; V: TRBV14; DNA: TGTGCCAGCAGCCCGGACAGGGGTGGGCCAGATACGCAGTATTTT; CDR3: CASSPDRGGPDTQYF
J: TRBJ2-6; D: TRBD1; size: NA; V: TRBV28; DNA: TGTGCCAGCAGTTCCTCCGGGACAGGGTCCGCTGGGGCCAACGTCCTGACTTTC; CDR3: CASSSSGTGSAGANVLTF
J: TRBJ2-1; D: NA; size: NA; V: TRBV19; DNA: TGTGCCAGTAGTATCGAACAGGAGCAGTTCTTC; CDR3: CASSIEQEQFF
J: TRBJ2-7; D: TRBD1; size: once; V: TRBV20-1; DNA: TGCAGTGCTGGGACAGAATACGAGCAGTACTTC; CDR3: CSAGTEYEQYF
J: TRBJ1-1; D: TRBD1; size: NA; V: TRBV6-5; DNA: TGTGCCAGCAGTTACGGACAGGGAGGCACTGAAGCTTTCTTT; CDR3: CASSYGQGGTEAFF
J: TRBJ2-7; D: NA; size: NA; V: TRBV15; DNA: TGTGCCACCAGCCTAGAGGGTGGCTCCTACGAGCAGTACTTC; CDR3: CATSLEGGSYEQYF
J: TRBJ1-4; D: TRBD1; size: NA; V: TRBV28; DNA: TGTGCCAGCAGTACCAACGGACAGGGGGCATTCCCTCGTGAAAAACTGTTTTTT; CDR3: CASSTNGQGAFPREKLFF
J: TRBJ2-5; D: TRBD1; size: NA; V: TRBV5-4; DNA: TGTGCCAGCAGCTTGGGGGACAGGGAAGGGACCCAGTACTTC; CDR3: CASSLGDREGTQYF
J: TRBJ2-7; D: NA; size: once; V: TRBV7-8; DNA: TGTGCCAGCAGCTTAAAGAGGTCCTACGAGCAGTACTTC; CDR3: CASSLKRSYEQYF
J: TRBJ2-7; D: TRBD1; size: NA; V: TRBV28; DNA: TGTGCCAGCAGTTCCCCCCCCCAGACAGGGGGCTACGAGCAGTACTTC; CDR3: CASSSPPQTGGYEQYF
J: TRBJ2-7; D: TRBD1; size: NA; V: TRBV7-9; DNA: TGTGCCAGCAGCCACCGGGACAGAACCTACGAGCAGTACTTC; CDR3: CASSHRDRTYEQYF
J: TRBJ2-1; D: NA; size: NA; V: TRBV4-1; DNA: TGCGCCAGCAGCCAAGTATCGGACAATGAGCAGTTCTTC; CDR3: CASSQVSDNEQFF
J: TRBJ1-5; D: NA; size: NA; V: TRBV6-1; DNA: TGTGCCAGCAGCGCCGACAGAGTCCGCCCCCAGCATTTT; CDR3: CASSADRVRPQHF